The clone carrying this T cell receptor (beta chain) has at least ten counts. The antigen is unknown. The entry originates in a study of identical twins. V lost 4 bases to trimming and J lost 4 bases; unmatched junction nucleotides: 5. The CDR3 consists of 15 residues. Germline CDR1 and CDR2: SGHRS and YFSETQ. Overall study findings and caveats: There was an excess of low generation probability in the out-of-frame alpha sequences that twins shared. Where beta out-of-frame sequences were concerned, excess twin sharing was weaker.

Unique molecular identifiers were present on the cDNA, which also gained a universal primer site by template switching. TCRdb re-called the 5' RACE reads through MiXCR, storing one row per CDR3 protein. The data contain fewer than 650,000 distinct CDR3 sequences, roughly 6.6% of them seen just once; the ten biggest clones take up about 1.6%. These data were also reused for a study on yellow fever vaccine responses in identical twins.

Input material: PBMCs. The sequence derives from a woman between 18 and 29 years old in good health. The V gene is TRBV5-1, the J gene TRBJ2-1, with TRBD1 matching over 10 bases. CDR3 loop: CASSLRTGGYNEQFF. As DNA, the CDR3 is TGCGCCAGCAGCCTGAGGACAGGGGGGTACAATGAGCAGTTCTTC.